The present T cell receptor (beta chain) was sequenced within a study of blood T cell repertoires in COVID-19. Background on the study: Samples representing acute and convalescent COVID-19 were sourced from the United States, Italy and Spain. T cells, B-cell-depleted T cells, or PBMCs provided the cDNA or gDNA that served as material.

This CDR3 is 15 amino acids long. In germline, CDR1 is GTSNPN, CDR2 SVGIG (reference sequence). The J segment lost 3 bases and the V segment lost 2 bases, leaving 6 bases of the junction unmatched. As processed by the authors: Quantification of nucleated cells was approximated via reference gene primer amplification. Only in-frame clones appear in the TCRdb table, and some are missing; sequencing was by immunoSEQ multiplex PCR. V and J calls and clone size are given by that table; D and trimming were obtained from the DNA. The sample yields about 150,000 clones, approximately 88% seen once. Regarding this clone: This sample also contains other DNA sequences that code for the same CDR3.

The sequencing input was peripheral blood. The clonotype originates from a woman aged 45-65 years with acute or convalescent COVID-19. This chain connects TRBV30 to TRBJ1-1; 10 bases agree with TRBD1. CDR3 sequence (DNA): TGTGCCTGGAGTCCCAGGGACAGGGGAGACACTGAAGCTTTCTTT. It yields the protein CAWSPRDRGDTEAFF. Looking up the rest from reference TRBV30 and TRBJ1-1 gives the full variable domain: SQTIHQWPATLVQPVGSPLSLECTVEGTSNPNLYWYRQAAGRGLQLLFYSVGIGQISSEVPQNLSASRPQDRQFILSSKKLLLSDSGFYLCAWSPRDRGDTEAFFGQGTRLTVV.